Listed below are T cell receptor beta chains from one sample, sequenced in a study of cytomegalovirus exposure and HLA in healthy donors. Profiled with immunoSEQ multiplex PCR; TCRdb holds only in-frame clones, not every one. The repertoire has fewer than 95,000 clones, roughly 73% of them found once; the top ten carry about 15%. Source material: PBMCs. The receptor source for this set is a middle-aged woman in good health and CMV-seropositive. Both conserved end residues are part of each CDR3. D genes are given only for firm matches. Some rows mark clone size as missing; the rest say once, few, many or name a class of expanded clone.

V gene	clone size	D gene	J gene	CDR3 DNA	CDR3 protein
TRBV6-6	few	TRBD2	TRBJ2-1	TGTGCCAGCAGTGGACTAGCGGGGGCTGGCAATGAGCAGTTCTTC	CASSGLAGAGNEQFF
TRBV5-4	.	.	TRBJ2-1	TGTGCCAGCAGCTTGTCAGGAATCTCCTACAATGAGCAGTTCTTC	CASSLSGISYNEQFF
TRBV4-3	.	.	TRBJ1-1	TGCGCCAGCAGCCAAGATGGGGGGGGTCAAGCTTCCTTGAACACTGAAGCTTTCTTT	CASSQDGGGQASLNTEAFF
TRBV4-1	few	.	TRBJ1-6	TGCGCCAGCAGCCAATTCGCTAACGGGGGGACCGATTCACCCCTCCACTTT	CASSQFANGGTDSPLHF
TRBV20-1	.	TRBD1	TRBJ1-2	TGCAGTGCTAGGACAGGGAATGGCTACACCTTC	CSARTGNGYTF
TRBV7-2	.	.	TRBJ2-2	TGTGCCAGCAGCTTAGATTTCGTCGGGGAGCTGTTTTTT	CASSLDFVGELFF
TRBV27	.	TRBD1	TRBJ1-2	TGTGCCAGCTGGGACAGACCCTATGGCTACACCTTC	CASWDRPYGYTF
TRBV7-2	.	.	TRBJ1-5	TGTGCCAGCAGCTACGGTCAGGGTAGGGCCCAGCATTTT	CASSYGQGRAQHF
TRBV6-5	.	.	TRBJ2-5	TGTGCCAGCAGATCGCAGGGGGGAGAGACCCAGTACTTC	CASRSQGGETQYF
TRBV11-2	.	.	TRBJ2-1	TGTGCCAGCAGCTTGTGGCCGGGGTTTTCAAGTACGAATGAGCAGTTCTTC	CASSLWPGFSSTNEQFF
TRBV6-6	.	.	TRBJ1-6	TGTGCCAGCAGACCCGACAGGTCTTTTTCCCACTTT	CASRPDRSFSHF
TRBV4-1	.	TRBD2	TRBJ2-1	TGCGCCAGCAGCCAAGATCTTAGCGGGAGCTCCTACAATGAGCAGTTCTTC	CASSQDLSGSSYNEQFF
TRBV6-5	.	.	TRBJ1-2	TGTGCCAGCCTCAGTCAGACTTATGGCTACACCTTC	CASLSQTYGYTF
TRBV30	.	.	TRBJ2-5	TGTGCCTGGAGTTCTAGCGCAGAGACCCAGTACTTC	CAWSSSAETQYF
TRBV6-5	few	.	TRBJ2-5	TGTGCCAGCAGTTACTCACAGGCCCAAGAGACCCAGTACTTC	CASSYSQAQETQYF
TRBV2	.	TRBD1	TRBJ2-1	TGTGCCAGCAGTGAATTATCCAGGGACAGTGAGCAGTTCTTC	CASSELSRDSEQFF
TRBV6-1	.	TRBD2	TRBJ2-5	TGTGCCAGCAGTACTGGCGGGAGCCAAGAGACCCAGTACTTC	CASSTGGSQETQYF
TRBV9	.	.	TRBJ1-4	TGTGCCAGCAGCGTAGGGGCAGCCGATAATAATGAAAAACTGTTTTTT	CASSVGAADNNEKLFF
TRBV5-6	few	.	TRBJ1-5	TGTGCCAGCAGCTTGGCGGGGGGTAGCAATCAGCCCCAGCATTTT	CASSLAGGSNQPQHF
TRBV15	.	TRBD1	TRBJ1-2	TGTGCCACCAGCAAATACGGACAGGGCCACTATGGCTACACCTTC	CATSKYGQGHYGYTF
TRBV13	.	.	TRBJ1-2	TGTGCCAGCAGCACAGGGCTCTATGGCTACACCTTC	CASSTGLYGYTF
TRBV11-2	.	.	TRBJ2-5	TGTGCCAGCAGCTTCGGGGAGACCCAGTACTTC	CASSFGETQYF
TRBV6-5	.	.	TRBJ1-2	TGTGCCAGCAGTATGGACAAGGTCTATGGCTACACCTTC	CASSMDKVYGYTF
TRBV5-6	.	.	TRBJ1-1	TGTGCCAGCAGCTTAGATAATGGCGGCGGCACTGAAGCTTTCTTT	CASSLDNGGGTEAFF
TRBV5-4	.	.	TRBJ2-5	TGTGCCAGCAGCTTAGGGGCCAGGGGTGATAAAGAGACCCAGTACTTC	CASSLGARGDKETQYF
TRBV4-3	.	.	TRBJ1-2	TGCGCCAGCAGCCAAGTATATGGGGGGTCTTGGTATGGCTACACCTTC	CASSQVYGGSWYGYTF
TRBV5-1	.	.	TRBJ1-2	TGCGCCAGCAGCTTGTCCCAGGGCCCACCTAAAGACTATGGCTACACCTTC	CASSLSQGPPKDYGYTF
TRBV30	.	TRBD1	TRBJ1-5	TGTGCCTGGAGTACGGGACAGGCCCAGCCCCAGCATTTT	CAWSTGQAQPQHF
TRBV14	.	.	TRBJ2-7	TGTGCCAGCAGCCCCCTGGGAGCGATAACTACGGGACAGTACTTC	CASSPLGAITTGQYF
TRBV5-1	.	.	TRBJ1-5	TGCGCCAGCATCGAGTTCACGAGGGGCAATCAGCCCCAGCATTTT	CASIEFTRGNQPQHF
TRBV5-6	once	TRBD2	TRBJ2-5	TGTGCCAGCAGCACCGGGACTAGGCAAGAGACCCAGTACTTC	CASSTGTRQETQYF
TRBV7-8	.	TRBD2	TRBJ2-3	TGTGCCAGCAGCTTAACGCAGCGGGAGGGCCGCACGCAGTATTTT	CASSLTQREGRTQYF
TRBV27	.	.	TRBJ1-3	TGTGCCAGCAGTCTGGGGGGGTTCTCTGGAAACACCATATATTTT	CASSLGGFSGNTIYF
TRBV6-6	.	.	TRBJ2-1	TGTGCCAGCAGCCTACAGGGGGGGGCCTACAATGAGCAGTTCTTC	CASSLQGGAYNEQFF
TRBV4-1	few	.	TRBJ2-7	TGCGCCAGCAGCCAAGATGGAAGCGGTGAGCAGTACTTC	CASSQDGSGEQYF
TRBV6-6	.	.	TRBJ1-6	TGTGCCAGCAGAGGGGCGTCCTATAATTCACCCCTCCACTTT	CASRGASYNSPLHF
TRBV10-3	few	TRBD1	TRBJ1-2	TGTGCCATCAGTGATCATGACAGGGGGATATTCTATGGCTACACCTTC	CAISDHDRGIFYGYTF
TRBV7-2	.	TRBD1	TRBJ1-1	TGTGCCAGCATACGGGACAGGCGGAGGGCTGAAGCTTTCTTT	CASIRDRRRAEAFF
TRBV21-1	once	.	TRBJ1-5	TGTGCCAGCAGCACAGCCTGCTCAAAGTCTAAACCCTGGAATCAGCCCCAGCATTTT	CASSTACSKSKPWNQPQHF
TRBV13	.	TRBD1	TRBJ1-2	TGTGCCAGCAGCGTTCGACAGGGACGAATGGGAGGCTACACCTTC	CASSVRQGRMGGYTF
TRBV5-1	once	.	TRBJ1-1	TGCGCCAGCAGCCCCAAGAACGGCGGGGCTGAAGCTTTCTTT	CASSPKNGGAEAFF
TRBV4-1	few	.	TRBJ1-2	TGCGCCAGCAGCCAAGAAGGGACACCGTATGGCTACACCTTC	CASSQEGTPYGYTF
TRBV5-1	once	.	TRBJ2-6	TGCGCCAGCAGTCCCCGGAGCTCTGGGGCCAACGTCCTGACTTTC	CASSPRSSGANVLTF
TRBV5-1	.	.	TRBJ2-7	TGCGCCAGCAGCTCCTCGGCAGGGGAAGGCTACGAGCAGTACTTC	CASSSSAGEGYEQYF
TRBV7-9	.	.	TRBJ2-4	TGTGCCAGCAGCTTTGGACAAGTCTTTCAAAACATTCAGTACTTC	CASSFGQVFQNIQYF
TRBV30	few	TRBD1	TRBJ2-5	TGTGCCTGGAGTCGACGTCAGGGGGATATAGAGACCCAGTACTTC	CAWSRRQGDIETQYF